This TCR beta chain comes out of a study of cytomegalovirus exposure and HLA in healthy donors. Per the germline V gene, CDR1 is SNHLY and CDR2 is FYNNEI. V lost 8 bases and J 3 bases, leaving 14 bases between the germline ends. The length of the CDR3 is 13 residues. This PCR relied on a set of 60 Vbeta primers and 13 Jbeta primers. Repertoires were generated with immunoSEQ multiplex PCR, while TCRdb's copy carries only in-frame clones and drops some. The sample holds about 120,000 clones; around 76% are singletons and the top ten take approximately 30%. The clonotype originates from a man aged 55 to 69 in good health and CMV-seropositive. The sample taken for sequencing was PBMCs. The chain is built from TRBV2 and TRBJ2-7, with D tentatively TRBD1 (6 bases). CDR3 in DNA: TGTGCCAGCGAGTTAGGACAGAACTACGAGCAGTACTTC. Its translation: CASELGQNYEQYF.